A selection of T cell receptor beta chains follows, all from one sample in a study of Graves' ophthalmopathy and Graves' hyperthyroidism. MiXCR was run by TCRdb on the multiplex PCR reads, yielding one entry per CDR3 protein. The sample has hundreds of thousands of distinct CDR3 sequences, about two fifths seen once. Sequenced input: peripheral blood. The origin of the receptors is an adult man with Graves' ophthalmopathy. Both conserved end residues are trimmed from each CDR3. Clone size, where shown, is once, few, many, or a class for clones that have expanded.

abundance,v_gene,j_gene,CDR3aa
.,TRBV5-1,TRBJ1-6,ASTLGAGDSPLH
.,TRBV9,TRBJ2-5,AGSISHRGETQY
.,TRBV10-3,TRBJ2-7,AISRTGGVNEQY
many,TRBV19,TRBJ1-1,ASSISRTGVRAF
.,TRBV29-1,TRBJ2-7,SWGDRSEQY
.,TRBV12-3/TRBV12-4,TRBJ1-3,ASSLRSHRLSGNTIY
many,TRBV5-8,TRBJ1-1,ASSFLMSEAF
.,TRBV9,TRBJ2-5,ASSQTSGIEETQY
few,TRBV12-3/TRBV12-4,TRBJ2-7,ASSDTGGAYEQY
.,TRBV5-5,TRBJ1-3,ASSSGQRRNTIY
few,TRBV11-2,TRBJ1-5,ASSQGRDTLSNQPQH
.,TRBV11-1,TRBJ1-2,ASSVFGLLVLDYGYT
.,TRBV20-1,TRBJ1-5,SATSRGRENQPQH
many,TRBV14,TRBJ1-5,ASSQFTTGPQH
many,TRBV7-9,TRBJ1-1,ASSLVATNTEAF
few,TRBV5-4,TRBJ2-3,ASSLVGAGISTDTQY
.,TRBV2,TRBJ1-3,ASTTPDNGNTIY
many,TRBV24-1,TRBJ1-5,ATSDGGQPQH
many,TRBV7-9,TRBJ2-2,ASVPGTGLTGELF
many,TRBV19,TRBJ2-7,ASSIQLAATYEQY
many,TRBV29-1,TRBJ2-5,SAAGRPQETQY
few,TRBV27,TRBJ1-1,ASLAGGTGTEAF
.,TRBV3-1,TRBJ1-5,ASSQGGPHQPQH